The 23 T cell receptor beta chains presented below share a single source sample, sequenced in a study of blood T cell repertoires in COVID-19. Sequencing was performed with immunoSEQ multiplex PCR; in TCRdb, only in-frame clones are kept and a portion is missing. The table has roughly 61,000 clones, around 90% seen once. The sequencing input was peripheral blood. The receptors stem from an elderly man with acute or convalescent COVID-19.

V is TRBV18 and J is TRBJ2-7; TRBD1 might be the D (6 bases). V shed 4 bases and J shed 3 bases, with 19 bases lying between them. Germline V lookup: CDR1 KGHSH, CDR2 LQKENI. The CDR3 has 16 amino acids. The CDR3: CASSRWTERGNYEQYF. In DNA, the CDR3 is TGTGCCAGCTCACGATGGACAGAACGGGGAAACTACGAGCAGTACTTC.

Only one count was recorded for this clone. The chain is built from TRBV3-1 (or the pseudogene TRBV3-2) and TRBJ1-4; unclear D gene. CDR3 length: 13 residues. The germline CDR1 and CDR2 sequences are LGHDT and YNNKEL (reference sequence). The V end lost 5 bases, the J end lost 3 bases, and 7 bases lay between the germline ends. The CDR3 reads CASSTGSNEKLFF. The CDR3 nucleotides are TGTGCCAGCAGCACGGGGTCTAATGAAAAACTGTTTTTT.

The J gene is TRBJ1-2, the V gene TRBV18; 7 bases line up with TRBD1. The CDR3 is made up of 13 amino acids. V shed 3 bases and J 7 bases; nucleotides not matched to a gene: 5. CDR1 and CDR2 from the germline V gene are KGHSH and LQKENI. CDR3 sequence reads: CASSPDRAGGYTF. The DNA of the CDR3 is TGTGCCAGCTCACCCGACAGGGCGGGTGGCTACACCTTC.

V is TRBV5-1 and J is TRBJ2-7; 9 bases align to TRBD2. Trimming cost V 2 bases and J 3 bases; bases outside gene matches: 3. The CDR3 is 14 amino acids. Germline CDR1 reads SGHRS; CDR2 reads YFSETQ. In DNA, the CDR3 is TGCGCCAGCAGCTTTAGCGGGGGAAACTACGAGCAGTACTTC. Its protein product is CASSFSGGNYEQYF.

The CDR3: CASSQETGTGGRGYTF. CDR3 DNA sequence: TGTGCCAGCAGCCAAGAAACCGGGACAGGGGGCCGGGGCTACACCTTC. This chain joins TRBV14 and TRBJ1-2; 12 bases are shared with TRBD1. After removal of 0 bases from V and 8 bases from J, the junction contained 7 bases not matched to a gene. This CDR3 contains 16 residues. Germline V gene lookup returns CDR1 SGHDN and CDR2 FVKESK.

The chain uses TRBV5-1 and TRBJ2-1; 13 bases line up with TRBD2. CDR1 and CDR2 from the germline V gene are SGHRS and YFSETQ. V shed 5 bases and J 10 bases; nucleotides not matched to a gene: 6. This CDR3 region has 14 residues. The CDR3 DNA reads as TGCGCCAGCAGGGCGGGACTAGCGGGGATGGAGCAGTTCTTC. It codes for CASRAGLAGMEQFF. Looking up the rest from reference TRBV5-1 and TRBJ2-1 gives the full variable domain: KAGVTQTPRYLIKTRGQQVTLSCSPISGHRSVSWYQQTPGQGLQFLFEYFSETQRNKGNFPGRFSGRQFSNSRSEMNVSTLELGDSALYLCASRAGLAGMEQFFGPGTRLTVL.

V and J are TRBV7-3 and TRBJ2-2; D may be TRBD1 (6 bases). CDR1 SGHTA and CDR2 FQGTGA come from the germline V gene. The V and J ends lost 4 bases and 1 base respectively, with 7 bases between them. The CDR3 consists of 14 residues. CDR3 sequence: CASSSTGNTGELFF. CDR3 sequence (DNA): TGTGCCAGCAGCTCGACAGGGAACACCGGGGAGCTGTTTTTT.

The chain is built from TRBV5-1 and TRBJ1-6; D uncertain. CDR3 size: 13 residues. Trimming took off 4 bases at V and 14 bases at J, with 16 bases between the two ends. Germline CDR1 reads SGHRS; CDR2 reads YFSETQ. CDR3: CASSMRLGDSLHF. The CDR3 coding sequence is TGCGCCAGCAGCATGCGGCTCGGGGATTCCCTCCACTTT.

The chain joins TRBV28 to TRBJ2-7, with D maybe TRBD1 (6 bases). Germline CDR1 and CDR2: MDHEN and SYDVKM. The V end was cut by 6 bases, the J end by 5 bases, with 14 bases between. The CDR3 is 13 amino acids. Here the CDR3 DNA reads TGTGCCAGCAGCTTCAGACAGGCTGACGAGCAGTACTTC. Protein sequence: CASSFRQADEQYF.

The chain joins TRBV5-6 to TRBJ2-2, with 9 bases lining up with TRBD1. This CDR3 is 16 amino acids long. Germline lookup yields CDR1 SGHDT and CDR2 YYEEEE. Trimming at V came to 4 bases and at J to 4 bases, leaving 8 bases not matched to a gene. DNA of the CDR3: TGTGCCAGCAGCCCCGGTACAGGGGGCACCACCGGGGAGCTGTTTTTT. Translating gives CASSPGTGGTTGELFF. Together with reference TRBV5-6 and TRBJ2-2, the CDR3 gives the full variable domain: DAGVTQSPTHLIKTRGQQVTLRCSPKSGHDTVSWYQQALGQGPQFIFQYYEEEERQRGNFPDRFSGHQFPNYSSELNVNALLLGDSALYLCASSPGTGGTTGELFFGEGSRLTVL.

The gene calls are TRBV2 and TRBJ2-7; D ambiguous. The V gene lost 9 bases and the J gene lost 6 bases, with 15 bases spanning the gap. CDR1 and CDR2 from the germline V gene are SNHLY and FYNNEI. This CDR3 region has 12 residues. This CDR3 reads CASSITAVEQYF. For the CDR3, the DNA is TGTGCCAGTTCGATTACCGCGGTCGAGCAGTACTTC.

The chain has TRBV7-6 and TRBJ2-2, with D perhaps matching TRBD1 (5 bases). Trimming removed 1 base at V and 3 bases at J, with 6 bases between. The CDR3 has 14 amino acids. CDR1 SGHVS and CDR2 FNYEAQ come from the germline V gene. CDR3 residues: CASSLVGDTGELFF. Written as DNA, the CDR3 is TGTGCCAGCAGCTTAGTAGGGGACACCGGGGAGCTGTTTTTT.

This chain connects TRBV18 to TRBJ2-5, with D maybe TRBD1 (6 bases). V dropped 3 bases and J dropped 1 base, with 9 bases sitting between them. CDR3 length equals 14 residues. In germline, CDR1 is KGHSH, CDR2 LQKENI. The CDR3 region is CASSPRQVQETQYF. For the CDR3, the DNA is TGTGCCAGCTCACCCCGACAGGTCCAAGAGACCCAGTACTTC.

This sequence joins TRBV7-8 and TRBJ2-5; 9 nucleotides agree with TRBD1. The germline gives CDR1 SGHVS, CDR2 FQNEAQ. J gave up 6 bases and V 4 bases, and 9 bases lay outside the gene matches. CDR3 length equals 15 residues. The CDR3 nucleotides read TGTGCCAGCAGCTCCGCCGGGACAGGGATGAAGACCCAGTACTTC. Encoded protein: CASSSAGTGMKTQYF.

As DNA, the CDR3 is TGCAGCGTGGTAGCGGGGTCATTTTACGAGCAGTACTTC. Translation gives CSVVAGSFYEQYF. This chain joins TRBV29-1 and TRBJ2-7; TRBD2 matches 8 bases. Germline-derived CDR1 and CDR2 are SQVTM and ANQGSEA. The trim removed 6 bases at V and 4 bases at J, leaving 8 bases unmatched. The CDR3 runs 13 residues.

This CDR3 is CASSSGQGIEAQYF. The CDR3, as DNA: TGCGCCAGCAGCTCGGGACAGGGGATCGAGGCGCAGTATTTT. This chain joins TRBV5-1 and TRBJ2-3; 10 bases agree with TRBD1. The CDR3 extends over 14 amino acids. J lost 10 bases, V lost 3 bases, and 8 bases had no gene match. CDR1 is SGHRS, CDR2 YFSETQ, per germline.

The chain recombines TRBV9 with TRBJ2-2; TRBD1 is a possible D gene (5 bases). In germline, CDR1 is SGDLS, CDR2 YYNGEE. The CDR3 covers 15 residues. The V gene lost 0 bases and the J gene lost 6 bases, with 12 bases spanning the gap. CDR3 amino acids: CASSVVDSSAGELFF. CDR3 DNA: TGTGCCAGCAGCGTAGTAGACAGTTCGGCCGGGGAGCTGTTTTTT.

The rearrangement joins TRBV6-4 to TRBJ1-4; maybe TRBD1 (6 bases). Germline-derived CDR1 and CDR2 are MRHNA and SNTAGT. CDR3 length: 14 residues. Trimming cost V 4 bases and J 8 bases, with 14 bases left between them. The CDR3 spells CASSAEGGVEKLFF. Here the CDR3 DNA reads TGTGCCAGCAGTGCAGAAGGGGGAGTCGAAAAACTGTTTTTT.

The chain has TRBV5-4 and TRBJ2-7; 7 nucleotides line up with TRBD1. This CDR3 contains 15 residues. The junction had 10 bases not matched to a gene; V was cut back by 0 bases and J by 7 bases. Germline CDR1 and CDR2: SGHNT and YYREEE (reference sequence). DNA of the CDR3: TGTGCCAGCAGCTTGGGTGGGACAGCCATTGGGGAGCAGTACTTC. Residues: CASSLGGTAIGEQYF.

The CDR3 nucleotides read TGTGCCAGCAGAAATTATCAACAGGGTGGGGGCACTGAAGCTTTCTTT. Protein: CASRNYQQGGGTEAFF. The rearrangement uses TRBV6-6 and TRBJ1-1; weak D call: TRBD1 (6 bases). The V gene lost 6 bases and the J gene lost 4 bases, with 21 bases spanning the gap. Germline V gene data show CDR1 as MNHNY and CDR2 as SVGAGI (reference sequence). The CDR3 has 16 amino acids.

The gene calls are TRBV5-8 and TRBJ2-3; 15 positions agree with TRBD2. Germline assignment: CDR1 SGHTS and CDR2 YDEGEE. J was trimmed by 3 bases and V by 4 bases; bases with no gene match: 15. This CDR3 is 20 amino acids long. Here the CDR3 DNA reads TGTGCCAGCAGCCCAGCCCCGGGACTAGCGGGGGGTCAGGGGACAGATACGCAGTATTTT. This translates into CASSPAPGLAGGQGTDTQYF. The variable domain in full, with the rest retrieved from reference TRBV5-8 and TRBJ2-3, is EAGVTQSPTHLIKTRGQQATLRCSPISGHTSVYWYQQALGLGLQFLLWYDEGEERNRGNFPPRFSGRQFPNYSSELNVNALELEDSALYLCASSPAPGLAGGQGTDTQYFGPGTRLTVL.

V usage is TRBV5-5 and J usage is TRBJ1-2, with no clear D. Germline loops: CDR1 SGHKS, CDR2 YYEKEE (reference sequence). V lost 1 base to trimming and J lost 6 bases, with 16 bases between them. The CDR3 length is 15 residues. This CDR3 is CASSLSPRDSDGYTF. The DNA for the CDR3 is TGTGCCAGCAGCTTGTCCCCTCGGGATTCGGATGGCTACACCTTC.

This chain connects TRBV28 to TRBJ2-2; D unclear. The CDR3 spans 14 residues. V was clipped by 3 bases and J by 6 bases, with 11 bases between them. CDR1 MDHEN and CDR2 SYDVKM come from the germline V gene. CDR3 in DNA: TGTGCCAGCAGTTTTCCAGTCCCCTCCGGGGAGCTGTTTTTT. Translated: CASSFPVPSGELFF.